This T cell receptor beta chain was documented in a study of blood T cell repertoires in COVID-19. About the research overall: Some COVID-19 samples were acute and others convalescent; all came from the United States, Italy and Spain.

Profiling relied on immunoSEQ multiplex PCR, and the TCRdb table lists in-frame clones only, not all of them. This table has 95,000 to 110,000 clones, 70% to 90% appearing once. Germline CDR1 is SGHAT and CDR2 is FQNNGV. The CDR3 runs to 18 residues. The V segment lost 4 bases and the J segment 0 bases; nucleotides outside the gene matches: 12. This sequence was found in a human donor in a cohort sampled during active COVID-19. Material for sequencing was peripheral blood. V usage is TRBV11-2 and J usage is TRBJ2-3, with TRBD2 matching over 8 bases. CDR3 sequence reads: CASSSRTPLAASTDTQYF. The CDR3 bases are TGTGCCAGCAGCTCCAGAACCCCACTAGCGGCTAGCACAGATACGCAGTATTTT.